This T cell receptor (beta chain) emerged from a study of PD-1 blockade in classical Hodgkin lymphoma. Turning to this clone: What it recognizes is unknown.

V was clipped by 0 bases and J by 13 bases, with 12 bases between them. Germline V lookup: CDR1 MNHEY, CDR2 SVGAGI. The CDR3 loop spans 13 amino acids. Patients all relapsed after autologous stem cell transplantation, and there was variation in brentuximab vedotin exposure. Thawed PBMCs were the source of CD8+ T cells, obtained through magnetic negative selection. Notes on the study in general: Patients excluded were those beginning nivolumab under 1 year after ASCT. By C4D1 there was a significant rise in CD4+ TCR diversity but not in CD8+ TCR diversity.

The protocol was immunoSEQ multiplex PCR, while the TCRdb copy is restricted to in-frame clones and leaves out a portion. The top ten clones hold 20% to 25% of a sample with around 8,000 clones, roughly 86% of them seen once. The source material was CD8+ T cells from blood, sampled at baseline. This TCR was recovered from a human donor with classical Hodgkin lymphoma. This chain joins TRBV6-5 and TRBJ1-4; no clear D. The CDR3 spells CASSYSMVQPLFF. In DNA form, the CDR3 reads TGTGCCAGCAGTTACTCGATGGTTCAGCCACTGTTTTTT.